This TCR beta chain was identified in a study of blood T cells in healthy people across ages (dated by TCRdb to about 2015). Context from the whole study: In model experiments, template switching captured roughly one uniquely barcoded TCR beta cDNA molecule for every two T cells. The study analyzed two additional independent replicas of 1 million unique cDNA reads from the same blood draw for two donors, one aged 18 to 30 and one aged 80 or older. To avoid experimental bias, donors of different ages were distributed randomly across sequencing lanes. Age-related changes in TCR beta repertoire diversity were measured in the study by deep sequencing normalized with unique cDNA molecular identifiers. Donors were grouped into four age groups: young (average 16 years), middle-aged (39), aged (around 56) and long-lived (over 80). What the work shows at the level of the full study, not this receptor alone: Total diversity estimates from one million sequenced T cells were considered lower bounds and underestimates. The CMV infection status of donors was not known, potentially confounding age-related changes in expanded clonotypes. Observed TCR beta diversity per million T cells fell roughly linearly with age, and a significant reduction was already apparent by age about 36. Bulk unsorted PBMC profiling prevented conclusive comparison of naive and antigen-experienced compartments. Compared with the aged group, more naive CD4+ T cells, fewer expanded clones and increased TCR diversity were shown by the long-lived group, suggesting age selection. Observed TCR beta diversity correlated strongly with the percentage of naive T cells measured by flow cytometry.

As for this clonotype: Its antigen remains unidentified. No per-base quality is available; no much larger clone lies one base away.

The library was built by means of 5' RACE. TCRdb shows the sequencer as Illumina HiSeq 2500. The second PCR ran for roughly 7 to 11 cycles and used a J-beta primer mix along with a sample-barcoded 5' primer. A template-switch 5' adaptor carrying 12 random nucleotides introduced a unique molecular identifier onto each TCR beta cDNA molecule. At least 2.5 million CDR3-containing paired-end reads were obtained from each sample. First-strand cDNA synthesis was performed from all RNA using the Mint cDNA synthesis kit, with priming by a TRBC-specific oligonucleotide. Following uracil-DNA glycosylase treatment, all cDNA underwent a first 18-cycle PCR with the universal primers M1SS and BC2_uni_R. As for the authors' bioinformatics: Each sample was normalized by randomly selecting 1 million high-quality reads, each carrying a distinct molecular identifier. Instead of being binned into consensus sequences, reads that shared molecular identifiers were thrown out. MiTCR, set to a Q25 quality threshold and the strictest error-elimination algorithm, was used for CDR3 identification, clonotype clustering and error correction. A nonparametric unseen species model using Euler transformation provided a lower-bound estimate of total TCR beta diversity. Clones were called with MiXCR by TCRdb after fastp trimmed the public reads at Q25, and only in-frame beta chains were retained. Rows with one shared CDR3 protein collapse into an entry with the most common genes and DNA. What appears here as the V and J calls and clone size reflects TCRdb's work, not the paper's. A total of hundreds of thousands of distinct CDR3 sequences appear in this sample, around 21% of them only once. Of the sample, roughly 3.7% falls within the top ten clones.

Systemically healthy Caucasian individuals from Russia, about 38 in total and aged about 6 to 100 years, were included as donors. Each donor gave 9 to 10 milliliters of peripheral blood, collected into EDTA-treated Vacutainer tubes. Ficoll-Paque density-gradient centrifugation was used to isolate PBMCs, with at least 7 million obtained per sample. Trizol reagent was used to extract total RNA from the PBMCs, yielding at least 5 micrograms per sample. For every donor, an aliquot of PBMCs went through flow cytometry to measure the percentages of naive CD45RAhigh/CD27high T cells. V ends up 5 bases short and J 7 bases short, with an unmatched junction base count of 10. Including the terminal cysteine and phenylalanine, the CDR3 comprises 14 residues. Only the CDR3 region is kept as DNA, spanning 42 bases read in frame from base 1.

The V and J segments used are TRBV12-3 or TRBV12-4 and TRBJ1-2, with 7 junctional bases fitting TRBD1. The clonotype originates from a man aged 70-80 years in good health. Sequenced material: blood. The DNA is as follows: TGTGCCAGCAGTCCCATGACAGGGTGGGGTGGCTACACCTTC. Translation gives CASSPMTGWGGYTF.